This T cell receptor beta chain was retrieved from a study of cytomegalovirus exposure and HLA in healthy donors. Study in general: Most donors, roughly 82% of 398 genotyped, fell in the Caucasian-associated ancestry cluster. Study-level findings and limits: On later analysis, the bulk of CMV-associated TCR beta chains appeared to be HLA-restricted. With DRB1 most and HLA-C fewest, TCR association rates differed between HLA loci in a later analysis. Immune exposure information available was restricted to CMV serostatus.

Both 60 Vbeta primers and 13 Jbeta primers went into the PCR. Produced via immunoSEQ multiplex PCR; TCRdb's table is partial and in-frame only. Seen here are about 150,000 clones, over 80% observed once, and the top ten hold more than 1%. Unmatched junction bases numbered 10, after V lost 1 base and J lost 5 bases. Germline V gives CDR1 LGHNA, CDR2 YSLEER. CDR3 length equals 17 residues. A note on this clone: Antigen specificity is unknown.

The clonotype comes from a boy aged 2 to 10 in good health and CMV-seronegative. The sequencing sample was made of PBMCs. V and J are TRBV4-3 and TRBJ2-3; 9 bases match TRBD2. The CDR3 sequence: CASSQGLTSGPRDTQYF. CDR3 in DNA: TGCGCCAGCAGCCAAGGCCTGACTAGCGGACCTAGAGATACGCAGTATTTT.